Reported below is one TCR beta chain. Its antigen is unknown. Measured with immunoSEQ multiplex PCR; TCRdb has only the in-frame clones, and not every one. The table lists some 2.1 million clones, around 95% of them singletons. CD45RO-negative, CCR7-selected cells formed the naive CD8 fraction, which excluded terminally differentiated effector memory CD45RA+ cells. This entry comes from a study of shared clonotypes between healthy human individuals. Study results and limitations: Naive CD4 clonotypes were shared across a few donors at 5% to 6%. The study found lower generation probabilities in non-shared clonotypes than in those shared by all four donors.

Germline CDR1 MGHRA, CDR2 YSYEKL. Deletions cut 0 bases from V and 5 bases from J, with 13 bases between. The CDR3 has 15 residues. This chain connects TRBV4-1 to TRBJ1-1; D remains ambiguous. This TCR was recovered from a young man in good health. Some clones in this sample may be carry-over from other donors' samples. The specimen sequenced was naive CD8+ T cells from PBMCs. The CDR3 DNA reads TGCGCCAGCAGCCAAGATCGAGGGTTTGGGACTGAAGCTTTCTTT. This encodes CASSQDRGFGTEAFF.